These T cell receptor beta chains were read from a single sample in a study of T cell responses to AZD1222 COVID-19 vaccine. The assay was immunoSEQ multiplex PCR, and TCRdb's table has in-frame clones only and misses some. The data show more than 120,000 clones, more than 70% seen once. Sequenced material: peripheral blood, taken 28 days after the second AZD1222 dose. The receptors derive from an adult who received the AZD1222 COVID-19 vaccine. Both conserved end residues are part of each CDR3. A D gene is named only where the DNA matches it firmly. Clone size, where shown, is once, few, many, or a class for clones that have expanded.

16,TRBV5-6,-,-,TRBJ2-7,TGTGCCAGCAGCCCGCGACCGAGACGGGGCAGTTACGAGCAGTACTTC,CASSPRPRRGSYEQYF
13,TRBV7-6,-,-,TRBJ1-2,TGTGCCAGCAGCTCGGGACGGACCTATGGCTACACCTTC,CASSSGRTYGYTF
12,TRBV12-3/TRBV12-4,once,-,TRBJ2-3,TGTGCCAGCAGTTTAGTTGGGCATACGCAGTATTTT,CASSLVGHTQYF
14,TRBV28,-,TRBD1,TRBJ1-2,TGTGCCAGCAGGCCGGGACAGGGCTCAGATGGCTACACCTTC,CASRPGQGSDGYTF
13,TRBV19,-,-,TRBJ1-6,TGTGCCAGTAGTATGGGAGGAAATTCACCCCTCCACTTT,CASSMGGNSPLHF
15,TRBV3-1/TRBV3-2,-,TRBD1,TRBJ2-7,TGTGCCAGCAGCCAAGCAGGGGGCCCTACCTACGAGCAGTACTTC,CASSQAGGPTYEQYF
15,TRBV11-2,-,TRBD2,TRBJ2-1,TGTGCCAGCAGCTTAGATCCGGGAGGCCAGAATGAGCAGTTCTTC,CASSLDPGGQNEQFF
13,TRBV4-2,few,-,TRBJ2-7,TGTGCCAGCAGCCAAGAGAAGTTTTACGAGCAGTACTTC,CASSQEKFYEQYF
16,TRBV7-3,-,-,TRBJ2-6,TGTGCCAGCAGCTTAAGTGGAAACTCTGGGGCCAACGTCCTGACTTTC,CASSLSGNSGANVLTF
15,TRBV2,-,-,TRBJ2-7,TGTGCCAGCAGTTTCCCCAAGGGAGGATCCGACGAGCAGTACTTC,CASSFPKGGSDEQYF
13,TRBV27,-,-,TRBJ2-7,TGTGCCAGCAGTTTAGGGGCAAGCGCCGAGCAGTACTTC,CASSLGASAEQYF
13,TRBV12-3/TRBV12-4,-,-,TRBJ1-2,TGTGCCAGCAGTTTAGAGGACGCCAGGTGGTACACCTTC,CASSLEDARWYTF
13,TRBV6-5,once,-,TRBJ1-1,TGTGCCAGCAGTTACGGACGGTACACTGAAGCTTTCTTT,CASSYGRYTEAFF
12,TRBV12-3/TRBV12-4,-,-,TRBJ1-2,TGTGCCAGCACCCCCGGGGGATATGGCTACACCTTC,CASTPGGYGYTF
14,TRBV14,-,-,TRBJ2-1,TGTGCCAGCAGCCAAGAATTCTTCTACAATGAGCAGTTCTTC,CASSQEFFYNEQFF
14,TRBV19,-,-,TRBJ1-3,TGTGCCAGTTGTCATAGAGGTCACCGAAACACCATATATTTT,CASCHRGHRNTIYF
13,TRBV7-9,-,-,TRBJ1-5,TGTGCCAGCAGCTTAGTAGGGGGGCAGCCCCAGCATTTT,CASSLVGGQPQHF
12,TRBV19,-,-,TRBJ1-1,TGTGCCAGTAGTATGGGTCCACTATCCGCTTTCTTT,CASSMGPLSAFF
16,TRBV24-1,-,TRBD1,TRBJ2-1,TGTGCCACCAGTGATTCACGGGACAGGGTATACAATGAGCAGTTCTTC,CATSDSRDRVYNEQFF
12,TRBV28,-,-,TRBJ1-2,TGTGCCAGCAACCAACAGGCAGATGGCTACACCTTC,CASNQQADGYTF
17,TRBV27,-,-,TRBJ2-7,TGTGCCAGCAGTTTATCGAGGGCATTTGACGGATCCTACGAGCAGTACTTC,CASSLSRAFDGSYEQYF
16,TRBV9,-,-,TRBJ1-2,TGTGCCAGCAGCGTAAGCGTCCACAGGGCGTACTATGGCTACACCTTC,CASSVSVHRAYYGYTF
12,TRBV7-5,-,-,TRBJ1-1,TGTGCCAGAAGAACGGGGAGCACTGAAGCTTTCTTT,CARRTGSTEAFF
17,TRBV15,once,-,TRBJ2-2,TGTGCCACCAGCAGAGATCCTGGTACAGGGATCCCCGGGGAGCTGTTTTTT,CATSRDPGTGIPGELFF
15,TRBV10-3,few,TRBD2,TRBJ2-7,TGTGCCATCAGTGCGAGCAGCGGGAGGGCCGGAGAGCAGTACTTC,CAISASSGRAGEQYF
14,TRBV4-3,-,-,TRBJ2-1,TGCGCCAGCAGTAGACGCTTGGTGTACAATGAGCAGTTCTTC,CASSRRLVYNEQFF
16,TRBV5-1,-,-,TRBJ2-2,TGCGCCAGCAGCCCCCCCGGGCCGGCGGCGGCCGGGGAGCTGTTTTTT,CASSPPGPAAAGELFF
14,TRBV29-1,-,TRBD2,TRBJ2-1,TGCAGCGTTGGAGGGACTAGCGGGAGCCCTCCGATTCTCTTC,CSVGGTSGSPPILF
15,TRBV20-1,-,-,TRBJ1-6,TGCAGTGCTAGTTACGGGGCCCCTAATAATTCACCCCTCCACTTT,CSASYGAPNNSPLHF
15,TRBV4-1,-,TRBD2,TRBJ2-1,TGCGCCAGCCGAAGCCAGGGACTAGCAAACAATGAGCAGTTCTTC,CASRSQGLANNEQFF
13,TRBV2,-,-,TRBJ1-2,TGTGCCAGCAAGGCGGGGGCTAACTATGGCTACACCTTC,CASKAGANYGYTF
16,TRBV11-1,-,TRBD2,TRBJ2-5,TGTGCCAGCAGCCGTAGACTAGCGGGAGAACAAGAGACCCAGTACTTC,CASSRRLAGEQETQYF
18,TRBV19,-,-,TRBJ1-2,TGTGCCAGTAGTATAGAGGGCATGGAGGCCGTAGGTAACTATGGCTACACCTTC,CASSIEGMEAVGNYGYTF
15,TRBV27,-,TRBD1,TRBJ1-1,TGTGCCAGCAGTTCACAGGGGCCACTGAACACTGAAGCTTTCTTT,CASSSQGPLNTEAFF
14,TRBV28,-,-,TRBJ1-5,TGTGCCAGCAGTTTTTTCAAGGGTAATCAGCCCCAGCATTTT,CASSFFKGNQPQHF
13,TRBV24-1,-,TRBD1,TRBJ1-5,TGTGCCACCAGTGGGACAGGAAATCAGCCCCAGCATTTT,CATSGTGNQPQHF
16,TRBV3-1/TRBV3-2,once,-,TRBJ1-6,TGTGCCAGCAGCTTGGGCGGTGGGGCAGGGTATTCACCCCTCCACTTT,CASSLGGGAGYSPLHF
13,TRBV20-1,-,-,TRBJ1-2,TGCAGTGCTAGTGAACAGGCCTCTTTCGGCTACACCTTC,CSASEQASFGYTF
13,TRBV24-1,-,-,TRBJ2-2,TGTGCCACCGGCGACAGGAACACCGGGGAGCTGTTTTTT,CATGDRNTGELFF
13,TRBV11-3,-,-,TRBJ2-2,TGTGCCAGCAGCTCCGCCGACACCGGGGAGCTGTTTTTT,CASSSADTGELFF
16,TRBV5-1,-,-,TRBJ1-2,TGCGCCAGCAGCGGGGGGATCCGCTCTTTGGTGAATGGCTACACCTTC,CASSGGIRSLVNGYTF